Shown below are 23 T cell receptor beta chains from a single sample sequenced in a study of OX40 agonist ivuxolimab in advanced cancers. This table comes from immunoSEQ multiplex PCR, and its TCRdb copy is limited to in-frame clones, with some not included. The sample lists around 58,000 clones, 84% occurring once. The material was CD4+ or CD8+ T cells sorted from blood, obtained in a trial of the OX40 agonist ivuxolimab. These receptors were collected from an adult with an advanced solid tumor such as melanoma, head and neck, liver or kidney cancer.

The CDR3 bases are TGTGCCAGCAGGAAAGGACTAGCGGGGGACAATGAGCAGTTCTTC. Its translation: CASRKGLAGDNEQFF. The chain uses TRBV7-9 and TRBJ2-1; 13 nucleotides line up with TRBD2. The germline V gene encodes CDR1 SEHNR and CDR2 FQNEAQ (reference sequence). Trimming removed 6 bases from V and 5 bases from J; junction bases left unmatched: 4. The CDR3 is made up of 15 amino acids.

The chain employs TRBV5-1 and TRBJ2-7; TRBD2 matches 8 bases. The V and J ends lost 7 bases and 0 bases, in that order; junction bases with no gene match: 9. Germline V lookup: CDR1 SGHRS, CDR2 YFSETQ. The CDR3 runs to 15 residues. CDR3 sequence (DNA): TGCGCCAGCCGAGCGGGAGCCGGAAGCTCCTACGAGCAGTACTTC. Protein product: CASRAGAGSSYEQYF.

The chain joins TRBV9 to TRBJ1-6, with D unclear. Trimming stripped 4 bases from V and 8 bases from J, with 13 bases between. Germline V lookup: CDR1 SGDLS, CDR2 YYNGEE. The CDR3 covers 14 residues. CDR3 protein: CASSPSRRDSPLHF. The CDR3 bases are TGTGCCAGCAGCCCCTCCAGGAGAGATTCACCCCTCCACTTT.

The V and J genes are TRBV6-5 and TRBJ2-2; D unresolved. The CDR3 sequence is 12 residues long. The germline V gene has CDR1 MNHEY and CDR2 SVGAGI. Trimming took off 2 bases at V and 8 bases at J, with 6 bases between the two ends. This CDR3 reads CASSYPRGELFF. Here the CDR3 DNA reads TGTGCCAGCAGTTACCCCCGGGGGGAGCTGTTTTTT.

This clone was counted at least ten times. Written as DNA, the CDR3 is TGTGCCAGCAGACCGAGCGGGAGTACTTACGCCGGGGAGCTGTTTTTT. Its protein product is CASRPSGSTYAGELFF. This sequence joins TRBV5-5 and TRBJ2-2; TRBD2 aligns across 8 bases. V lost 5 bases and J lost 6; bases outside the gene matches: 12. Germline values: CDR1 SGHKS, CDR2 YYEKEE (reference sequence). The CDR3 has 16 residues.

The chain uses TRBV5-1 and TRBJ1-1; D is undetermined. V lost 0 bases and J 1 base, leaving 7 bases between the germline ends. Germline values: CDR1 SGHRS, CDR2 YFSETQ. The CDR3 is 14 amino acids. CDR3 region: CASSLGLGNTEAFF. CDR3 sequence (DNA): TGCGCCAGCAGCTTGGGCTTGGGGAACACTGAAGCTTTCTTT.

This chain uses TRBV28 with TRBJ1-6; D remains unclear. CDR3 size: 14 residues. Germline V lookup: CDR1 MDHEN, CDR2 SYDVKM. V shed 3 bases and J shed 7 bases, with 10 bases lying between them. The CDR3 loop is CASSFQPLNSPLHF. The CDR3 DNA sequence: TGTGCCAGCAGTTTCCAGCCATTAAATTCACCCCTCCACTTT.

The chain combines TRBV6-6 with TRBJ2-5, with D maybe TRBD2 (6 bases). The ends were cut back, 7 bases at V and 1 base at J, with 10 bases in the middle. The CDR3 extends over 13 amino acids. Germline V gives CDR1 MNHNY, CDR2 SVGAGI (reference sequence). CDR3 in amino acids: CASKGSGQETQYF. The CDR3 DNA sequence: TGTGCCAGCAAGGGTAGCGGCCAAGAGACCCAGTACTTC.

The chain carries TRBV29-1 and TRBJ2-5; D is uncertain. There are 13 residues in the CDR3. Looked up from germline, CDR1 is SQVTM and CDR2 is ANQGSEA. Trimming removed 3 bases at V and 7 bases at J, with 15 bases between. The CDR3 reads CSVEPRVRGTQYF. CDR3 DNA sequence: TGCAGCGTTGAGCCCCGGGTCCGAGGGACCCAGTACTTC.

This chain joins TRBV7-2 and TRBJ2-1; a weak D match, TRBD2 (7 bases). CDR3 length: 18 amino acids. Per germline, CDR1 SGHTA and CDR2 FQGNSA. V was trimmed by 4 bases and J by 1 base, leaving 20 bases between them. The CDR3 DNA is TGTGCCAGCAGCTCGGCGACCCGGGGGGCGACGTCCTACAATGAGCAGTTCTTC. Translation: CASSSATRGATSYNEQFF.

The chain employs TRBV4-2 and TRBJ2-3, with 8 bases lining up with TRBD1. The germline V gene encodes CDR1 LGHNA and CDR2 YNFKEQ. CDR3 length: 16 amino acids. V lost 1 base, J lost 3 bases, and 6 bases stayed unmatched. The CDR3 protein is CASSQAPGGTTDTQYF. The CDR3 DNA reads as TGTGCCAGCAGCCAAGCCCCAGGGGGCACAACAGATACGCAGTATTTT.

V gene TRBV7-9 combines with J gene TRBJ1-2, with D unresolved. V lost 5 bases and J 4 bases, leaving 14 bases between the germline ends. The germline CDR1 and CDR2 sequences are SEHNR and FQNEAQ (reference sequence). The CDR3 runs to 14 residues. DNA of the CDR3: TGTGCCAGCAGCCCTGCGATGGGGATCTATGGCTACACCTTC. It encodes CASSPAMGIYGYTF. The full variable domain, its missing parts supplied by reference TRBV7-9 and TRBJ1-2, is DTGVSQNPRHKITKRGQNVTFRCDPISEHNRLYWYRQTLGQGPEFLTYFQNEAQLEKSRLLSDRFSAERPKGSFSTLEIQRTEQGDSAMYLCASSPAMGIYGYTFGSGTRLTVV.

This clone was seen a single time. The chain recombines TRBV5-1 with TRBJ2-5; 9 bases align to TRBD1. CDR3 length: 16 amino acids. V lost 3 bases and J lost 2; bases outside the gene matches: 8. Per germline, CDR1 SGHRS and CDR2 YFSETQ. CDR3 DNA sequence: TGCGCCAGCAGCTCACTGACAGGGGGGGTTCAAGAGACCCAGTACTTC. Its protein product is CASSSLTGGVQETQYF.

This chain joins TRBV19 and TRBJ2-1; TRBD1 might be the D (5 bases). Per germline, CDR1 LNHDA and CDR2 SQIVND (reference sequence). The CDR3 consists of 12 residues. V shed 7 bases and J shed 4 bases, with 8 bases lying between them. CDR3 protein: CASKTGYNEQFF. For the CDR3, the DNA is TGTGCCAGTAAAACAGGTTACAATGAGCAGTTCTTC.

This clone was observed once. CDR3 in DNA: TGTGCCAGCAGCGGGACAGGGGGATTTCGTGAAAAACTGTTTTTT. Translated, it gives CASSGTGGFREKLFF. The rearrangement links TRBV2 to TRBJ1-4, with 11 nucleotides matching TRBD1. V shed 6 bases, J shed 7 bases, and the junction held 7 bases outside the gene matches. The CDR3 runs 15 residues. Per the germline V gene, CDR1 is SNHLY and CDR2 is FYNNEI.

The CDR3 nucleotides are TGCAGCGTTGAAGACGGAACTTGGGGGGACTATGGCTACACCTTC. Residues: CSVEDGTWGDYGYTF. This chain connects TRBV29-1 to TRBJ1-2, with a possible D match to TRBD1 (5 bases). CDR3 length: 15 amino acids. Germline CDR1 reads SQVTM; CDR2 reads ANQGSEA. V was cut by 0 bases and J by 3 bases, with 14 bases left in between.

Of note for this clone: A far larger clone differs by one base, so this is likely a read error. Other DNA sequences in the same sample also yield this CDR3. The J gene is TRBJ2-7, the V gene TRBV2; no definite D call. The CDR3 runs to 12 residues. Per germline, CDR1 SNHLY and CDR2 FYNNEI. Trimming took off 3 bases at V and 4 bases at J, with 7 bases between the two ends. The CDR3 DNA is TGTGCCAGCAGTGAGGCCGTATACGAGCAGTACTTC. It is translated as CASSEAVYEQYF.

This clone was counted ten times or more. This sequence joins TRBV6-1 and TRBJ1-2; D ambiguous. Trimming stripped 6 bases from V and 0 bases from J, with 14 bases between. Per germline, CDR1 MNHNS and CDR2 SASEGT. This CDR3 is 15 amino acids long. CDR3 sequence: CASRQNTNTNYGYTF. The CDR3 bases are TGTGCCAGCAGACAAAACACTAATACTAACTATGGCTACACCTTC.

CDR3 in DNA: TGTGCCAGTAGTGCCAGACTAGCGGGGGCCCTCACAGATACGCAGTATTTT. Translated: CASSARLAGALTDTQYF. This chain links TRBV19 with TRBJ2-3; 12 nucleotides align to TRBD2. The CDR3 has 17 residues. J was trimmed by 2 bases and V by 5 bases; bases with no gene match: 8. CDR1 and CDR2 (germline): LNHDA, SQIVND (reference sequence).

The V call is TRBV29-1, the J call TRBJ2-2, with D possibly being TRBD2 (6 bases). CDR1 is SQVTM and CDR2 is ANQGSEA in the germline V gene. The CDR3 sequence is 14 residues long. Deletions cut 3 bases from V and 8 bases from J, with 16 bases between. The CDR3 DNA is TGCAGCGTTGATTTGCAGGGCGCGGGAGGGGAGCTGTTTTTT. Encoded protein: CSVDLQGAGGELFF.

The chain links TRBV2 to TRBJ2-3; D unresolved. Between the trimmed V and J ends, which lost 7 bases and 4 bases, there was a span of 15 bases. The CDR3 consists of 14 residues. Germline values: CDR1 SNHLY, CDR2 FYNNEI. The CDR3 is CASTGSWGADTQYF. The CDR3 DNA follows: TGTGCCAGCACGGGTAGTTGGGGTGCAGATACGCAGTATTTT.

J is TRBJ1-2 and V is TRBV7-2; maybe TRBD1 (6 bases). The CDR3 spans 15 residues. Trimming stripped 3 bases from V and 0 bases from J, with 11 bases between. Per germline, CDR1 SGHTA and CDR2 FQGNSA. The CDR3 coding sequence is TGTGCCAGCAGCTTCCGGACAGCCTCTAACTATGGCTACACCTTC. It translates to CASSFRTASNYGYTF.

This chain uses TRBV7-2 with TRBJ1-2, with D perhaps TRBD1 (5 bases). CDR3 length equals 14 residues. Germline lookup yields CDR1 SGHTA and CDR2 FQGNSA. V lost 3 bases to trimming and J lost 1 base, with 9 bases between them. CDR3 DNA: TGTGCCAGCAGCTTTGTCGGACATAACTATGGCTACACCTTC. This sequence encodes CASSFVGHNYGYTF.